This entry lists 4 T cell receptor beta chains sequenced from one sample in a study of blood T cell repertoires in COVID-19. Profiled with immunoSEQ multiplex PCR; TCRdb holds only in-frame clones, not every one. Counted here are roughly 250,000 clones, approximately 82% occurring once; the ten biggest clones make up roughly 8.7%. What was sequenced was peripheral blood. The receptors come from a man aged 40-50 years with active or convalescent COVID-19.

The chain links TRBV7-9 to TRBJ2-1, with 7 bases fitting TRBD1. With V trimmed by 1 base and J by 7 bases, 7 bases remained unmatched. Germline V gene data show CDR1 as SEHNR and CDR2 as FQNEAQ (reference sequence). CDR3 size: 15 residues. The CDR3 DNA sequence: TGTGCCAGCAGCTTAGTTACGGGGACAGCAAATGAGCAGTTCTTC. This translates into CASSLVTGTANEQFF.

The CDR3 DNA reads TGTGCCAGTAGGGGACAGGGGTATTTCGGGACTAATGAAAAACTGTTTTTT. Protein product: CASRGQGYFGTNEKLFF. The chain combines TRBV19 with TRBJ1-4; 10 bases fit TRBD1. CDR1 is LNHDA and CDR2 is SQIVND in the germline V gene (reference sequence). The trim removed 6 bases at V and 2 bases at J, leaving 9 bases unmatched. The CDR3 spans 17 residues.

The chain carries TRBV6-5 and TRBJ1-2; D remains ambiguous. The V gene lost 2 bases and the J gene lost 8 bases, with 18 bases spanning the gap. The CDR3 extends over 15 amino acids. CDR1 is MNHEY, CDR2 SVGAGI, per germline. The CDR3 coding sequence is TGTGCCAGCAGTTACGAGGGTGACGCCTCGCGAGGCTACACCTTC. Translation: CASSYEGDASRGYTF.

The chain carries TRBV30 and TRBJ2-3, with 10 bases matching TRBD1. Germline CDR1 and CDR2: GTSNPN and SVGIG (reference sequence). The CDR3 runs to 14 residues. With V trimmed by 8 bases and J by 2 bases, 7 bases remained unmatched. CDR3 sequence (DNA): TGTGCCCAACAGGGGACAGGGGACACAGATACGCAGTATTTT. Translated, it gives CAQQGTGDTDTQYF.